The 23 T cell receptor beta chains below were found in one sample sequenced in a study of T cell responses to AZD1222 COVID-19 vaccine. Some clones are missing from TCRdb's copy, which holds only in-frame ones; the method was immunoSEQ multiplex PCR. The sample comprises about 140,000 clones, 85% to 95% of which are singletons, and around 5.4% rests with the top ten. The sequences come from peripheral blood, collected on day 0 of AZD1222 vaccination. Receptors originate from an adult in good health.

This clone was counted between two and nine times. V usage is TRBV6-5 and J usage is TRBJ1-5; tentative D call: TRBD1 (5 bases). The germline V gene has CDR1 MNHEY and CDR2 SVGAGI. This CDR3 contains 13 residues. V was shortened by 5 bases and J by 5 bases, with 10 bases between the two germline ends. CDR3 sequence (DNA): TGTGCCAGCAGTCAACGGGGGTATCAGCCCCAGCATTTT. This codes for CASSQRGYQPQHF.

The rearrangement links TRBV18 to TRBJ1-5, with TRBD1 as a possible D gene (6 bases). CDR3 length: 14 residues. CDR1 KGHSH and CDR2 LQKENI come from the germline V gene. V gave up 6 bases and J gave up 4 bases, with 13 bases separating them. The CDR3 region is CASSSDQGNQPQHF. The CDR3 DNA reads as TGTGCCAGCTCGTCTGACCAGGGGAATCAGCCCCAGCATTTT.

The rearrangement links TRBV27 to TRBJ1-4, with no clear D. The V and J ends lost 5 bases and 3 bases respectively, with 10 bases between them. The CDR3 extends over 14 amino acids. Germline values: CDR1 MNHEY, CDR2 SMNVEV (reference sequence). In nucleotides, the CDR3 is TGTGCCAGCAGTCCCAGGAGAGCTAATGAAAAACTGTTTTTT. Its translation is CASSPRRANEKLFF. The whole variable domain, filled in from reference TRBV27 and TRBJ1-4, reads EAQVTQNPRYLITVTGKKLTVTCSQNMNHEYMSWYRQDPGLGLRQIYYSMNVEVTDKGDVPEGYKVSRKEKRNFPLILESPSPNQTSLYFCASSPRRANEKLFFGSGTQLSVL.

The chain combines TRBV10-3 with TRBJ2-3, with TRBD2 matching over 7 bases. J was trimmed by 6 bases and V by 4 bases; bases with no gene match: 4. The germline V gene encodes CDR1 ENHRY and CDR2 SYGVKD. This CDR3 has 13 amino acids. CDR3 coding DNA: TGTGCCATCAGTGGCTTGGGAGGGGATACGCAGTATTTT. Translated, it gives CAISGLGGDTQYF.

The chain carries TRBV14 and TRBJ1-1; D gene unclear. There are 16 residues in the CDR3. Trimming stripped 0 bases from V and 4 bases from J, with 15 bases between. Germline-derived CDR1 and CDR2 are SGHDN and FVKESK. CDR3 DNA sequence: TGTGCCAGCAGCCAAGATTCGGTCGGGGTAGGCACTGAAGCTTTCTTT. This sequence encodes CASSQDSVGVGTEAFF.

V usage is TRBV29-1 and J usage is TRBJ1-1, with no clear D. This CDR3 is built from 12 residues. Germline assignment: CDR1 SQVTM and CDR2 ANQGSEA. Trimming removed 5 bases from V and 1 base from J, with 8 bases in between. CDR3 sequence: CSVYPGNTEAFF. Here the CDR3 DNA reads TGCAGCGTTTACCCGGGGAACACTGAAGCTTTCTTT.

For the CDR3, the DNA is TGTGCCAGCAGCTTATGGGGGGCGGATCAGCCCCAGCATTTT. It specifies CASSLWGADQPQHF. The chain recombines TRBV7-2 with TRBJ1-5; a weak D match, TRBD1 (6 bases). The V end was cut by 2 bases, the J end by 5 bases, with 10 bases between. The CDR3 runs to 14 residues. Per germline, CDR1 SGHTA and CDR2 FQGNSA.

The V gene is TRBV11-2, the J gene TRBJ2-7; 7 bases map to TRBD2. This CDR3 has 17 amino acids. J was trimmed by 3 bases and V by 0 bases; bases with no gene match: 11. Germline assignment: CDR1 SGHAT and CDR2 FQNNGV. The DNA of the CDR3 is TGTGCCAGCAGCTTAGAGGACTTTCTAGCGGCATACTACGAGCAGTACTTC. This encodes CASSLEDFLAAYYEQYF. The whole variable domain, filled in from reference TRBV11-2 and TRBJ2-7, reads EAGVAQSPRYKIIEKRQSVAFWCNPISGHATLYWYQQILGQGPKLLIQFQNNGVVDDSQLPKDRFSAERLKGVDSTLKIQPAKLEDSAVYLCASSLEDFLAAYYEQYFGPGTRLTVT.

The sample holds one count of this clone. The rearrangement uses TRBV27 and TRBJ1-2; D gene uncertain. The CDR3 totals 12 residues. Trimming stripped 6 bases from V and 7 bases from J, with 12 bases between. From germline, CDR1 is MNHEY and CDR2 SMNVEV (reference sequence). CDR3 in DNA: TGTGCCAGCAGGGTCCAAGGGCTTGGCTACACCTTC. Residues: CASRVQGLGYTF.

The CDR3 DNA follows: TGCGCCAGCAGCTTGGCCTCTAGCGGGATAGTCAATGAGCAGTTCTTC. Translating gives CASSLASSGIVNEQFF. The V and J genes are TRBV5-1 and TRBJ2-1; TRBD2 aligns across 9 bases. V dropped 0 bases and J dropped 6; count of bases not matched to a gene: 7. The germline gives CDR1 SGHRS, CDR2 YFSETQ. The CDR3 consists of 16 residues.

The rearrangement uses TRBV7-2 and TRBJ1-5; tentatively, D is TRBD1 (5 bases). V was trimmed by 5 bases and J by 1 base, leaving 12 bases between them. The CDR3 consists of 15 residues. From germline, CDR1 is SGHTA and CDR2 FQGNSA. As DNA, the CDR3 is TGTGCCAGCAGCCCCGGGACCGGGAGCAATCAGCCCCAGCATTTT. Amino acid sequence: CASSPGTGSNQPQHF.

The chain couples TRBV7-2 to TRBJ2-7; D may be TRBD2 (6 bases). The CDR3 has 15 amino acids. Trimming stripped 3 bases from V and 2 bases from J, with 14 bases between. Per germline, CDR1 SGHTA and CDR2 FQGNSA. The CDR3 DNA is TGTGCCAGCAGCTTGCCGACTAGTCCGGCCTACGAGCAGTACTTC. Amino acids: CASSLPTSPAYEQYF. The complete variable domain, with remaining parts taken from reference TRBV7-2 and TRBJ2-7, reads GAGVSQSPSNKVTEKGKDVELRCDPISGHTALYWYRQSLGQGLEFLIYFQGNSAPDKSGLPSDRFSAERTGGSVSTLTIQRTQQEDSAVYLCASSLPTSPAYEQYFGPGTRLTVT.

This clone appeared a single time. The V call is TRBV19, the J call TRBJ2-5, with TRBD1 matching over 9 bases. V shed 4 bases and J 4 bases; nucleotides not matched to a gene: 7. Germline values: CDR1 LNHDA, CDR2 SQIVND (reference sequence). The CDR3 is 15 residues long. The DNA for the CDR3 is TGTGCCAGTAGTAATAACAGGGGGCGGATAGAGACCCAGTACTTC. Protein product: CASSNNRGRIETQYF.

This clone was seen more than once but under ten times. The chain joins TRBV2 to TRBJ1-5; D perhaps matches TRBD1 (5 bases). Germline V CDR1 and CDR2: SNHLY, FYNNEI. Between the trimmed V and J ends, which lost 3 bases and 7 bases, there was a span of 7 bases. The CDR3 spans 12 residues. The CDR3 DNA reads as TGTGCCAGCAGTGAGGGGGAACAGCCCCAGCATTTT. It specifies CASSEGEQPQHF.

The genes are TRBV5-5 and TRBJ2-1; D remains unclear. Germline V gives CDR1 SGHKS, CDR2 YYEKEE (reference sequence). The CDR3 is made up of 16 amino acids. V lost 0 bases, J lost 7 bases, and 17 bases lay in between. The CDR3 DNA sequence: TGTGCCAGCAGCTTGGGGACCGATTTACTAAGGAATGAGCAGTTCTTC. Translated: CASSLGTDLLRNEQFF.

The V and J genes are TRBV27 and TRBJ2-4, with 16 bases lining up with TRBD2. Germline V gives CDR1 MNHEY, CDR2 SMNVEV (reference sequence). J gave up 7 bases and V 6 bases, and 9 bases lay outside the gene matches. There are 17 residues in the CDR3. The CDR3 protein is CASSYPGLAGGINIQYF. The DNA for the CDR3 is TGTGCCAGCAGCTACCCGGGACTAGCGGGAGGGATCAACATTCAGTACTTC.

The V gene is TRBV7-9, the J gene TRBJ2-5, with D unresolved. The CDR3 contains 12 residues. CDR1 is SEHNR, CDR2 FQNEAQ, per germline (reference sequence). The V end lost 5 bases, the J end lost 5 bases, and 9 bases lay between the germline ends. Here the CDR3 reads CASSRPEETQYF. CDR3 DNA sequence: TGTGCCAGCAGCCGACCGGAGGAGACCCAGTACTTC.

The gene calls are TRBV5-6 and TRBJ1-6; D is undetermined. V dropped 3 bases and J dropped 4 bases, with 20 bases sitting between them. The germline gives CDR1 SGHDT, CDR2 YYEEEE. This CDR3 has 18 amino acids. This chain's CDR3 is CASSSADRGREYNSPLHF. The CDR3 nucleotides read TGTGCCAGCAGCTCCGCGGACCGAGGACGGGAATATAATTCACCCCTCCACTTT.

This clone was seen only once. The chain links TRBV6-5 to TRBJ2-5; 7 bases agree with TRBD2. From germline, CDR1 is MNHEY and CDR2 SVGAGI. CDR3 length: 15 amino acids. V lost 5 bases and J lost 5; bases outside the gene matches: 11. The CDR3 DNA sequence: TGTGCCAGCAGTAGTGGACTAGGCGAACGCGAGACCCAGTACTTC. It is translated as CASSSGLGERETQYF.

This chain connects TRBV29-1 to TRBJ1-1; D is ambiguous. Germline V gives CDR1 SQVTM, CDR2 ANQGSEA. Trimming left V 5 bases short and J 0 bases short, with 7 bases between. The CDR3 length is 12 residues. Here the CDR3 DNA reads TGCAGCGTTCATTTCATGAACACTGAAGCTTTCTTT. It yields the protein CSVHFMNTEAFF.

J is TRBJ2-7 and V is TRBV5-6; D is unclear. V was cut by 1 base and J by 1 base, with 9 bases left in between. The CDR3 runs 14 residues. Per germline, CDR1 SGHDT and CDR2 YYEEEE. The CDR3 sequence is CASSLSGPSYEQYF. The CDR3 DNA follows: TGTGCCAGCAGCTTGTCCGGACCGTCCTACGAGCAGTACTTC.

This clone was counted once. This chain uses TRBV7-8 with TRBJ2-1; weak D call: TRBD1 (6 bases). Germline-derived CDR1 and CDR2 are SGHVS and FQNEAQ. The germline V and J ends were trimmed by 5 bases and 9 bases, with 14 bases remaining between them. The CDR3 has 13 residues. The CDR3 sequence is CASSSYRDGEQFF. The CDR3 DNA reads as TGTGCCAGCAGCAGCTACAGGGACGGTGAGCAGTTCTTC.

The rearrangement links TRBV7-9 to TRBJ2-7; tentatively, D is TRBD1 or TRBD2 (5 bases each). Trimming took 5 bases from V and 0 from J, leaving 14 bases between them. Germline V gives CDR1 SEHNR, CDR2 FQNEAQ (reference sequence). This CDR3 has 15 residues. CDR3 sequence: CASSPRDGFSYEQYF. CDR3 nucleotides: TGTGCCAGCAGCCCCCGGGACGGATTCTCCTACGAGCAGTACTTC.